The T cell receptor beta chain under discussion was sequenced for a study of T-cell reconstitution after alpha-beta-depleted transplantation in children. Points from the study as a whole: Diversity of TCRbeta at day 60 was high in some patients, arising from surviving recipient T cells and thymic progenitors. Alpha-beta T cells present about two months after transplant were reported to originate from several hundred expanded graft clones. Most T-cell counts and diversity one year after the transplant came from T cells that were newly produced.

This clonotype was detected only a few times. Its antigen is still unknown. The CDR3 contains 16 residues. Per the germline V gene, CDR1 is SGHKS and CDR2 is YYEKEE (reference sequence). V lost 5 bases and J lost 4; bases outside the gene matches: 12. As it was prepared, the TCRbeta library received unique molecular identifiers. TCRdb processed the PCR reads anew with MiXCR; each CDR3 protein has one entry. The top ten clones hold roughly 13% of a sample with around 580,000 distinct CDR3 sequences, around 23% of them seen once. The specimen comprised PBMCs, mostly from graft donor cells, sampled 360 days after TCRalphabeta/CD19-depleted stem cell transplant. The receptor comes from a boy under two years old who had a stem cell transplant for acute myeloid leukemia, so the T cells may come from the graft donor. This chain joins TRBV5-5 and TRBJ2-1, with TRBD1 identical over 7 bases. CDR3 amino acids: CASSFYPGTVYNEQFF. For the CDR3, the DNA is TGTGCCAGCAGTTTCTACCCCGGGACAGTATACAATGAGCAGTTCTTC.